This T cell receptor beta chain was recorded in a study of cytomegalovirus exposure and HLA in healthy donors. As for the study in general: Among around 170 million T cells, an earlier analysis found roughly 100 million unique TCR beta sequences.

As for this clone: As yet, its antigen is unknown.

Germline loops: CDR1 MNHEY, CDR2 SVGAGI. The CDR3 spans 15 residues. The V and J ends lost 6 bases and 6 bases respectively, with 17 bases between them. Study-wide points: In a later analysis, at a false discovery rate of 0.05, some 15,000 TCR beta sequences were associated with HLA alleles.

The PCR used 60 Vbeta and 13 Jbeta primers. The assay was immunoSEQ multiplex PCR, and TCRdb's table has in-frame clones only and misses some. The sample records fewer than 200,000 clones, just under 80% being singletons. This sequence originates from a man under 40 in good health and CMV-seronegative. The source material was PBMCs. The chain joins TRBV6-5 to TRBJ2-2; weak D call: TRBD1 (5 bases). Here the CDR3 reads CASRPWGREAGELFF. The CDR3 DNA reads TGTGCCAGCAGACCCTGGGGCAGGGAAGCCGGGGAGCTGTTTTTT.